These T cell receptor beta chains were read from a single sample in a study of T-cell reconstitution after alpha-beta-depleted transplantation in children. A single record per CDR3 protein comes from TCRdb applying MiXCR to the PCR reads. The top ten hold roughly 9.1% of the sample, which has 250,000 to 350,000 distinct CDR3 sequences, 9.9% seen once. Source: PBMCs from the stem cell graft donor, taken from the stem cell graft. The receptor source for this set is a human donor who donated a stem cell graft to a child with SCID. Each CDR3 is given with its conserved first and last residue. Fields, in order: D gene, J gene, clone size, V gene, CDR3 DNA, CDR3 protein. D genes are given only for firm matches. The size field is filled for only some rows; it gives once, few, many or a size class.

-	TRBJ1-2	-	TRBV7-9	TGTGCCAGCAGCGTCCACACTACTTATGGCTACACCTTC	CASSVHTTYGYTF
TRBD2	TRBJ2-5	-	TRBV5-1	TGCGCCAGCACCTCTAGCGGGTCACAAGAGACCCAGTACTTC	CASTSSGSQETQYF
-	TRBJ2-2	many	TRBV5-1	TGCGCCAGCAGCCCCGGTCGGGTGGTTACTCCCGGGGAGCTGTTTTTT	CASSPGRVVTPGELFF
TRBD2	TRBJ2-4	many	TRBV7-8	TGTGCCAGCAGCTTAGGCGGGGGAAACATTCAGTACTTC	CASSLGGGNIQYF
TRBD2	TRBJ2-2	few	TRBV10-1	TGCGCCAGCAGCGGGAGGGTCAAGGGTAACACCGGGGAGCTGTTTTTT	CASSGRVKGNTGELFF
-	TRBJ2-2	few	TRBV5-1	TGCGCCAGCAGTACGATTCAAGACAGTTCCACCGGGGAGCTGTTTTTT	CASSTIQDSSTGELFF
TRBD2	TRBJ2-1	-	TRBV10-3	TGTGCCATCAGTGATCCCCGGGGTAGCGGGGGGGCGAACAATGAGCAGTTCTTC	CAISDPRGSGGANNEQFF
TRBD2	TRBJ2-7	-	TRBV27	TGTGCCAGCAGTTTCGGGACTAGCGGGGACCCCTTTTCCTACGAGCAGTACTTC	CASSFGTSGDPFSYEQYF
-	TRBJ2-2	-	TRBV20-1	TGCAGTACCGACAGGTCGAACACCGGGGAGCTGTTTTTT	CSTDRSNTGELFF
-	TRBJ2-2	few	TRBV29-1	TGCAGCGTCTTCGAGGGGGTGGCGAACACCGGGGAGCTGTTTTTT	CSVFEGVANTGELFF
-	TRBJ1-2	many	TRBV12-3/TRBV12-4	TGTGCCACCGGCCCCTTTTTTGGCTACACCTTC	CATGPFFGYTF
-	TRBJ2-7	-	TRBV9	TGTGCCAGCAGCCCATTATCGCAGGGGATTATTGGCGAGCAGTACTTC	CASSPLSQGIIGEQYF
-	TRBJ2-1	few	TRBV10-1	TGCGCCAGCAGTGGACTAGGGAGGAATGAGCAGTTCTTC	CASSGLGRNEQFF
-	TRBJ1-5	few	TRBV6-5	TGTGCCAGCAGTTCACGGGCCCGCAATCAGCCCCAGCATTTT	CASSSRARNQPQHF
-	TRBJ1-1	many	TRBV19	TGTGCCAGTAGTATAGGTTCGGGTATGAACACTGAAGCTTTCTTT	CASSIGSGMNTEAFF
-	TRBJ2-1	-	TRBV6-1	TGTGCCAGCAGAGCCTGGGGGCGGGGGCCTGGGAATGAGCAGTTCTTC	CASRAWGRGPGNEQFF
-	TRBJ2-1	many	TRBV18	TGTGCCAGCTCACCATTGGGGGGAAGCTCCTACAATGAGCAGTTCTTC	CASSPLGGSSYNEQFF
TRBD1	TRBJ2-1	-	TRBV24-1	TGTGCCACCGCGGACAGGGGCCATGAGCAGTTCTTC	CATADRGHEQFF
-	TRBJ2-1	-	TRBV12-3/TRBV12-4	TGTGCCAGCAGCCTAAAAAGACCGCTAGTTGACGGTGAGCAGTTCTTC	CASSLKRPLVDGEQFF
-	TRBJ2-1	-	TRBV12-3/TRBV12-4	TGTGCCAGCAGTTTGAACAGCAACGACTACAATGAGCAGTTCTTC	CASSLNSNDYNEQFF
-	TRBJ2-3	-	TRBV5-1	TGCGCCAGCAGCTTGGACCATGGGGATACGCAGTATTTT	CASSLDHGDTQYF
TRBD1	TRBJ1-4	-	TRBV25-1	TGTGCCAGCAGTCCTTCAACAGGGGGCCGTGAAAAACTGTTTTTT	CASSPSTGGREKLFF
TRBD2	TRBJ2-1	-	TRBV3-1	TGTGCCAGCAGCCAAGATAGCCGACTAGCGGTATTGTACAATGAGCAGTTCTTC	CASSQDSRLAVLYNEQFF
-	TRBJ2-2	few	TRBV24-1	TGTGCCACCAGTGGTACCTCAGGGGTTACGAACACCGGGGAGCTGTTTTTT	CATSGTSGVTNTGELFF
-	TRBJ2-7	few	TRBV18	TGTGCCAGCTCCCGCGACTCTGCTATTACCTACGAGCAGTACTTC	CASSRDSAITYEQYF
-	TRBJ1-1	many	TRBV2	TGTGCCAGCAGGGAACCGGGAGGGAACACTGAAGCTTTCTTT	CASREPGGNTEAFF
TRBD1	TRBJ1-6	few	TRBV10-3	TGTGCCATCAGTGAGTCTAGAACAGGGGTATCACCCCTCCACTTT	CAISESRTGVSPLHF
TRBD2	TRBJ2-5	few	TRBV20-1	TGCAGTGCTACCCCCGGGACTAGCGCGGAGACCCAGTACTTC	CSATPGTSAETQYF
-	TRBJ1-5	many	TRBV29-1	TGCAGCGTCACGTTGGGCAATCAGCCCCAGCATTTT	CSVTLGNQPQHF
-	TRBJ2-3	-	TRBV3-1	TGTGCCTGCTGCAAAGTGGGGCCTGGGACAGATACGCAGTATTTT	CACCKVGPGTDTQYF
-	TRBJ2-5	few	TRBV20-1	TGCAGTGCTAGAGGGAGGTGGGGGGCCCAGTACTTC	CSARGRWGAQYF